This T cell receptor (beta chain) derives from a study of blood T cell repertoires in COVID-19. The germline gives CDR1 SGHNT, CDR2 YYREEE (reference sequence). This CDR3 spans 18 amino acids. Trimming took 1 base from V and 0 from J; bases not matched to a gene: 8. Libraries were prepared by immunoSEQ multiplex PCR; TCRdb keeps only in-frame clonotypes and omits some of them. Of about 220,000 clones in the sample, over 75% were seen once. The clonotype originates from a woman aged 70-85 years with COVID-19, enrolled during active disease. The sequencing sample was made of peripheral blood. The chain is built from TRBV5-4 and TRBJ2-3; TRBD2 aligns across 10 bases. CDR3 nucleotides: TGTGCCAGCAGCTTGAGGGTTACTAGCGGGGCTAGCACAGATACGCAGTATTTT. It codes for CASSLRVTSGASTDTQYF.